The subject of this entry is one T cell receptor beta chain. Within the sample, other DNA sequences also encode this same CDR3. The source of the sample is a study of blood T cell repertoires in COVID-19. For the study at large: T cells, B-cell-depleted T cells, or PBMCs supplied cDNA or gDNA.

Donors in Cohort 3 who had recovered were those with two negative PCRs, healthcare professional clearance, or resolution of their symptoms. Trimming took 1 base from V and 1 from J, leaving 8 bases between them. The germline V gene has CDR1 MGHRA and CDR2 YSYEKL. This CDR3 is built from 15 residues. The authors' processing: Reference gene primers were amplified, and this amplification served to estimate nucleated cell counts. Repertoires were generated with immunoSEQ multiplex PCR, while TCRdb's copy carries only in-frame clones and drops some. V, J and clone size were drawn from that table, and D and trimming were deduced from the DNA. The table records more than 250,000 clones, around 86% of them present only once.

The receptor was derived from a woman younger than 30 who had recovered from COVID-19. Sequenced input: PBMCs or T cells enriched from blood (not recorded which). The V gene is TRBV4-1, the J gene TRBJ1-5; TRBD1 is a possible D gene (5 bases). The DNA of the CDR3 is TGCGCCAGCAGCCAAGGCCAGGGAAGCAATCAGCCCCAGCATTTT. It is translated as CASSQGQGSNQPQHF.